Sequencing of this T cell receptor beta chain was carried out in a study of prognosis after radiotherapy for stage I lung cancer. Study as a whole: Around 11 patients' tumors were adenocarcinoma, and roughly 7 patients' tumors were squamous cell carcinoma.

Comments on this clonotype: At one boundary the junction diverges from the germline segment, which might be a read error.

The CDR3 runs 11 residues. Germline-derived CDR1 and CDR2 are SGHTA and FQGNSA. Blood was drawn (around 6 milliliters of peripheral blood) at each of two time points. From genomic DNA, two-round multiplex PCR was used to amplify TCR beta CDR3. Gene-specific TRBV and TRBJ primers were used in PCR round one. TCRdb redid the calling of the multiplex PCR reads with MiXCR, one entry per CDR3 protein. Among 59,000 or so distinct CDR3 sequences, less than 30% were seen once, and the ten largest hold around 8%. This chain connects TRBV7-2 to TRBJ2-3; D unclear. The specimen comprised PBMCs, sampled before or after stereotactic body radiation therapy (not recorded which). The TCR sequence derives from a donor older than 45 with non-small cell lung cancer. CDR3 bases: TGTGCGAGCAGATTAGGAGATACGCAGTATTTT. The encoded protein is CASRLGDTQYF.